One sample yielded the 25 T cell receptor beta chains listed below, sequenced in a study of shared clonotypes between healthy human individuals. Assay: immunoSEQ multiplex PCR; the TCRdb copy retains only in-frame clones and omits some. The sample has about 680,000 clones; just over 90% are singletons. Naive CD8 cells comprised CD45RO-negative, CCR7-positively selected cells, excluding terminally differentiated effector memory CD45RA+ cells. Sequenced input: naive CD8+ T cells sorted from blood. These TCRs come from a man aged 25-45 years in good health.

The chain carries TRBV7-2 and TRBJ2-7; 7 bases align to TRBD1. The J segment lost 7 bases and the V segment lost 5 bases, leaving 14 bases of the junction unmatched. The CDR3 runs 15 residues. Germline V CDR1 and CDR2: SGHTA, FQGNSA. The CDR3 DNA reads TGTGCCAGCAGCCGCTCCGTGGAATCCAGGGGGGAGCAGTACTTC. It yields the protein CASSRSVESRGEQYF. The variable domain in full, with the rest retrieved from reference TRBV7-2 and TRBJ2-7, is GAGVSQSPSNKVTEKGKDVELRCDPISGHTALYWYRQSLGQGLEFLIYFQGNSAPDKSGLPSDRFSAERTGGSVSTLTIQRTQQEDSAVYLCASSRSVESRGEQYFGPGTRLTVT.

This clone was counted once. The chain couples TRBV28 to TRBJ2-7; D not resolved. Trimming shortened V by 3 bases and J by 2 bases, and 5 bases separated the two germline ends. The CDR3 totals 12 residues. Germline V gene data show CDR1 as MDHEN and CDR2 as SYDVKM. The CDR3: CASSFVAYEQYF. The CDR3 DNA is TGTGCCAGCAGTTTTGTGGCCTACGAGCAGTACTTC.

The chain recombines TRBV28 with TRBJ2-7, with TRBD1 matching 9 bases. The CDR3 length is 15 residues. CDR1 MDHEN and CDR2 SYDVKM come from the germline V gene. After removal of 6 bases from V and 3 bases from J, the junction contained 9 bases not matched to a gene. The CDR3 reads CASRPPGTGFYEQYF. The CDR3, as DNA: TGTGCCAGCAGACCACCCGGGACAGGGTTCTACGAGCAGTACTTC.

The chain employs TRBV5-3 and TRBJ2-7, with 10 positions matching TRBD1. TRBV5-3 is an ORF, with its function uncertain. The CDR3 has 15 amino acids. After removal of 0 bases from V and 7 bases from J, the junction contained 7 bases not matched to a gene. The CDR3 loop reads CARSLDGTGENEQYF. CDR3 sequence (DNA): TGTGCCAGAAGCTTGGACGGGACAGGGGAGAATGAGCAGTACTTC.

V is TRBV7-2 and J is TRBJ2-1, with 9 positions matching TRBD1. Germline V gives CDR1 SGHTA, CDR2 FQGNSA. Trimming cost V 7 bases and J 4 bases; bases outside gene matches: 8. This CDR3 region has 15 residues. The CDR3 bases are TGTGCCAGCACCGCCGGGACAGGGATGTACAATGAGCAGTTCTTC. Translation: CASTAGTGMYNEQFF.

This clone was observed a handful of times. The chain uses TRBV28 and TRBJ2-3; TRBD1 is a possible D gene (5 bases). The V gene's germline CDR1 is MDHEN and CDR2 SYDVKM. CDR3 size: 15 residues. V was trimmed by 2 bases and J by 4 bases, leaving 13 bases between them. The CDR3 DNA follows: TGTGCCAGCAGTTTAGGGGCAAGGCACCCAGATACGCAGTATTTT. Amino acid sequence: CASSLGARHPDTQYF.

This chain's CDR3 is CASHLDGLAGYNEQFF. CDR3 bases: TGTGCCAGCCACCTCGATGGGCTAGCGGGCTACAATGAGCAGTTCTTC. The chain employs TRBV27 and TRBJ2-1; 8 bases are shared with TRBD2. Germline CDR1 MNHEY, CDR2 SMNVEV (reference sequence). CDR3 length: 16 amino acids. V trimming: 8 bases; J trimming: 3 bases; junction bases outside the gene matches: 12.

This clone was detected once. V and J are TRBV4-1 and TRBJ2-3, with TRBD1 identical over 7 bases. After removal of 1 base from V and 0 bases from J, the junction contained 13 bases not matched to a gene. The CDR3 runs 19 residues. CDR1 and CDR2 (germline): MGHRA, YSYEKL. CDR3 sequence (DNA): TGCGCCAGCAGCCAAGTCGGAATCCTGACAGGGAGAAGCACAGATACGCAGTATTTT. Encoded protein: CASSQVGILTGRSTDTQYF.

The chain couples TRBV27 to TRBJ2-5; 13 bases line up with TRBD2. The CDR3 spans 16 residues. The germline V gene encodes CDR1 MNHEY and CDR2 SMNVEV (reference sequence). J gave up 1 base and V 3 bases, and 2 bases lay outside the gene matches. This chain's CDR3 is CASSFGTSGAQETQYF. The CDR3 DNA reads as TGTGCCAGCAGTTTCGGGACTAGCGGGGCCCAAGAGACCCAGTACTTC.

CDR3 DNA sequence: TGCGCCAGCAGCCAAGTCGGCTCCATCTATGGCTACACCTTC. It is translated as CASSQVGSIYGYTF. V is TRBV4-3 and J is TRBJ1-2; D gene uncertain. The CDR3 has 14 amino acids. The V gene lost 1 base and the J gene lost 4 bases, with 10 bases spanning the gap. In germline, CDR1 is LGHNA, CDR2 YSLEER.

The chain has TRBV7-9 and TRBJ2-3; 15 bases map to TRBD2. Trimming cost V 4 bases and J 2 bases; bases outside gene matches: 7. The CDR3 length is 18 residues. Per germline, CDR1 SEHNR and CDR2 FQNEAQ (reference sequence). The CDR3 DNA follows: TGTGCCAGCAGCTCCGGACTAGCGGGAGGGCTGAACACAGATACGCAGTATTTT. It encodes CASSSGLAGGLNTDTQYF.

In regard to this clone: The sample carries other DNA sequences with the same CDR3. The rearrangement uses TRBV27 and TRBJ2-7; no reliable D call. Trimming took 2 bases from V and 5 from J, leaving 7 bases between them. Germline CDR1 is MNHEY and CDR2 is SMNVEV (reference sequence). There are 12 residues in the CDR3. DNA for the CDR3: TGTGCCAGCAGTTTAATTGGTGACGAGCAGTACTTC. Translation gives CASSLIGDEQYF.

The V gene is TRBV7-9, the J gene TRBJ1-5, with D possibly being TRBD1 (5 bases). The germline V and J ends were trimmed by 1 base and 0 bases, with 7 bases remaining between them. Germline CDR1 reads SEHNR; CDR2 reads FQNEAQ (reference sequence). The CDR3 loop spans 15 amino acids. Here the CDR3 DNA reads TGTGCCAGCAGCTTAGTTGGACATAGCAATCAGCCCCAGCATTTT. Its translation is CASSLVGHSNQPQHF.

This clone was detected a few times. The V gene is TRBV9, the J gene TRBJ2-7; D unclear. Germline V lookup: CDR1 SGDLS, CDR2 YYNGEE. Trimming left V 0 bases short and J 6 bases short, with 10 bases between. CDR3 length: 13 residues. CDR3 protein: CASSVAADREQYF. DNA of the CDR3: TGTGCCAGCAGCGTAGCTGCGGACCGCGAGCAGTACTTC.

This rearrangement joins TRBV5-5 to TRBJ2-2; possibly TRBD1 for D (6 bases). The CDR3 has 15 amino acids. Trimming shortened V by 0 bases and J by 0 bases, and 6 bases separated the two germline ends. Germline CDR1 reads SGHKS; CDR2 reads YYEKEE (reference sequence). The CDR3 DNA follows: TGTGCCAGCAGCTTGGGGACAGCGAACACCGGGGAGCTGTTTTTT. This translates into CASSLGTANTGELFF.

The chain links TRBV11-2 to TRBJ2-1; D not resolved. Trimming removed 1 base at V and 8 bases at J, with 12 bases between. CDR1 SGHAT and CDR2 FQNNGV come from the germline V gene. The CDR3 is 14 amino acids. CDR3 coding DNA: TGTGCCAGCAGCTTAGTTTCATCCTTGGATGAGCAGTTCTTC. Its translation is CASSLVSSLDEQFF. The full variable domain, its missing parts supplied by reference TRBV11-2 and TRBJ2-1, is EAGVAQSPRYKIIEKRQSVAFWCNPISGHATLYWYQQILGQGPKLLIQFQNNGVVDDSQLPKDRFSAERLKGVDSTLKIQPAKLEDSAVYLCASSLVSSLDEQFFGPGTRLTVL.

As regards this clone: This likely came from a read error, as a far larger clone is one base away. V and J are TRBV5-5 and TRBJ1-1, with D uncertain. Germline CDR1 and CDR2: SGHKS and YYEKEE (reference sequence). With 0 bases removed from V and 4 bases from J, the gap between germline ends came to 4 bases. The CDR3 sequence is 12 residues long. The CDR3 coding sequence is TGTGCCAGCAGCTTGGGCGTCACTGAAGCTTTCTTT. This sequence encodes CASSLGVTEAFF.

The CDR3 DNA sequence: TGTGCCAGCAGCTTAGGGGGGCGGGGAGAGACCCAGTACTTC. This codes for CASSLGGRGETQYF. The chain links TRBV7-6 to TRBJ2-5; D is perhaps TRBD1 or TRBD2 (6 bases each). Germline loops: CDR1 SGHVS, CDR2 FNYEAQ. The CDR3 is 14 amino acids. V was clipped by 1 base and J by 4 bases, with 10 bases between them.

The CDR3 reads CASRIGGTEAFF. The CDR3 DNA follows: TGTGCCAGCAGAATAGGGGGTACTGAAGCTTTCTTT. The chain joins TRBV7-9 to TRBJ1-1; tentative D call: TRBD1 (6 bases). This CDR3 contains 12 residues. The germline V gene has CDR1 SEHNR and CDR2 FQNEAQ (reference sequence). V was clipped by 6 bases and J by 5 bases, with 10 bases between them.

This clone was counted a single time. Compared with germline, one end of the junction differs, possibly owing to a read error. DNA for the CDR3: TGTGCCAGCAGTCACTCCACGGACTATGAGCAGTTCTTC. It translates to CASSHSTDYEQFF. The chain carries TRBV6-5 and TRBJ2-1; D is perhaps TRBD2 (5 bases). This CDR3 is built from 13 residues. Germline assignment: CDR1 MNHEY and CDR2 SVGAGI.

CDR3 amino acids: CASRDRYEQYF. In nucleotides, the CDR3 is TGTGCCAGCAGAGACCGCTACGAGCAGTACTTC. This chain connects TRBV6-1 to TRBJ2-7; D is unclear. The germline V gene has CDR1 MNHNS and CDR2 SASEGT. V was shortened by 6 bases and J by 3 bases, with 6 bases between the two germline ends. The CDR3 is 11 residues long.

The chain links TRBV11-2 to TRBJ2-3; D tentatively fits TRBD1 or TRBD2 (5 bases each). V lost 4 bases and J lost 6, with 17 bases in between. The V gene's germline CDR1 is SGHAT and CDR2 FQNNGV. The CDR3 runs to 15 residues. The CDR3: CASSSLARAGDTQYF. The CDR3 DNA sequence: TGTGCCAGCAGCTCTCTGGCGAGGGCAGGGGATACGCAGTATTTT. Complete variable domain (other parts from reference TRBV11-2 and TRBJ2-3): EAGVAQSPRYKIIEKRQSVAFWCNPISGHATLYWYQQILGQGPKLLIQFQNNGVVDDSQLPKDRFSAERLKGVDSTLKIQPAKLEDSAVYLCASSSLARAGDTQYFGPGTRLTVL.

The chain combines TRBV5-1 with TRBJ1-2, with a possible D match to TRBD1 (6 bases). The V gene's germline CDR1 is SGHRS and CDR2 YFSETQ. This CDR3 is 16 amino acids long. V lost 0 bases to trimming and J lost 0 bases, with 12 bases between them. The CDR3 DNA follows: TGCGCCAGCAGCTTGGGGAGACAGGCCACTAACTATGGCTACACCTTC. Its translation is CASSLGRQATNYGYTF.

This rearrangement joins TRBV14 to TRBJ2-5, with 8 positions matching TRBD2. Losses at the gene ends were 6 bases for V and 2 bases for J; bases not matched to a gene: 5. Looked up from germline, CDR1 is SGHDN and CDR2 is FVKESK. The CDR3 length is 14 residues. For the CDR3, the DNA is TGTGCCAGCAGGCGTAGCGGGGCGCAAGAGACCCAGTACTTC. It translates to CASRRSGAQETQYF. Full variable domain (remainder filled in from reference TRBV14 and TRBJ2-5): EAGVTQFPSHSVIEKGQTVTLRCDPISGHDNLYWYRRVMGKEIKFLLHFVKESKQDESGMPNNRFLAERTGGTYSTLKVQPAELEDSGVYFCASRRSGAQETQYFGPGTRLLVL.

The chain joins TRBV7-9 to TRBJ2-1; the D gene is possibly TRBD2 (5 bases). This CDR3 has 14 residues. CDR1 is SEHNR, CDR2 FQNEAQ, per germline (reference sequence). V shed 1 base and J shed 9 bases, with 13 bases lying between them. CDR3 in amino acids: CASSLDFGVGEQFF. The CDR3 nucleotides are TGTGCCAGCAGCTTAGATTTCGGGGTTGGTGAGCAGTTCTTC.